This entry concerns a single TCR beta chain. This clonotype was counted many times. What antigen it recognizes has not been identified. No much larger clone exists at a distance of one base, and base qualities are not known. This entry comes from a study of regulatory T cells in long-lasting Graves disease (TCRdb year 2021). About the study as a whole: In the newly diagnosed Graves' disease group, patients had been taking antithyroid drugs for less than 3 months. Patients with persistent Graves' disease were compared with patients with newly diagnosed Graves' disease using TCR sequencing and RNA sequencing of peripheral blood. The study took place in China and was registered as a clinical trial. A total of about 35 samples underwent TCR sequencing, from roughly 13 patients with persistent Graves' disease and approximately 20 patients with newly diagnosed Graves' disease. General conclusions and limits of the study: Lower TCR Shannon entropy and fewer highly expanded clones were observed in persistent Graves' disease patients than in newly diagnosed patients, which suggested clonal expansion. TRBV28, TRBJ1-2 and TRBJ2-5 were preferentially used in persistent disease, while TRBV20-1 and TRBJ2-1 were favored in newly diagnosed disease. A larger number of public clonotypes was shared among persistent patients (around 2,700) than among newly diagnosed patients (about 990). Because the primary lesion, thyroid tissue, could not be accessed, the study looked at peripheral blood alone. Sequencing and analysis were limited to the TCR beta chain. The authors acknowledged the small sample size as a limitation that may reduce accuracy.

Via the germline V gene, CDR1 is SGHTA and CDR2 FQGNSA. Including cysteine and phenylalanine, the CDR3 has 17 amino acids. The retained sequence is limited to the CDR3, 51 bases, with the frame set at the first base. V drops 2 bases and J drops 4 bases, leaving 18 bases in between. The library was obtained by multiplex PCR. The listed sequencing device is Illumina HiSeq 4000. To build TCR beta libraries, CDR3 regions were amplified by Arm-PCR using iRepertoire HTBI primers. Gel purification was performed on PCR products prior to sequencing. Concerning the study's data processing: Gene usage analysis of CDR3 amino acid clonotypes used the 50 to 70 TRBV and some 13 TRBJ segments found across samples. COPE and FqMerger were used to merge filtered high-quality paired reads into contigs. Contigs were aligned with BLAST to IMGT TRBV, TRBD and TRBJ reference genes, and CDR3 was defined per IMGT. Clonotypes above 0.1% frequency were classified as highly expanded clones. Repertoire diversity was measured by Shannon entropy, and V-J evenness by the Gini coefficient. A clonotype was considered public if more than one individual shared it. Clones were called with MiXCR by TCRdb after fastp trimmed the public reads at Q25, and only in-frame beta chains were retained. Each entry is one CDR3 protein sequence, shown with its most common DNA and genes. V and J calls and clone size were set by TCRdb, not the authors. The sample contains about 420,000 distinct CDR3 sequences, 16% of them found a single time. Clones ranked in the top ten supply 20% to 25% of the sample.

The time point label for this specimen denotes: newly diagnosed GD, antithyroid drugs for less than 3 months. RNA was extracted from PBMCs in TRIzol for both TCR sequencing and RNA sequencing. Graves' disease was diagnosed according to American Thyroid Association guidelines. Patients for the study were recruited at an endocrinology department in Xi'an, China. Each patient gave approximately 9.7 milliliters of peripheral blood, collected in an EDTA anticoagulant tube. Ficoll Paque Plus density gradient separation was used to isolate PBMCs, and no further T cell sorting was done. RNA quality was checked with an Agilent 2100 Bioanalyzer and agarose gel, and concentration with a NanoDrop 2000. The sample also formed part of further work on T cells in Graves' hyperthyroidism and ophthalmopathy. The second study reports: A patient counted as having stable Graves' hyperthyroidism if no progression to ophthalmopathy occurred over 18 months of follow-up. Hyperthyroidism patients were newly diagnosed, with disease duration under 2 months, and aged 18 to 65 years. Any patient with an uncontrolled infection, another autoimmune disease, pregnancy or lactation was excluded. Diagnoses were established on the basis of clinical symptoms, serum thyroxine and TRAb, thyroid ultrasound, and orbital computed tomography. The first round of RT-PCR for the TCR CDR3 was performed with the HTBI primer set and the Qiagen OneStep RT-PCR kit. Most expanded thyroid clonotypes (frequency above 0.001) were also found in blood, which suggests that blood repertoires may mirror thyroid immune responses. In cross-validation, a model built on a 13 V-J signature told ophthalmopathy apart from stable hyperthyroidism with 85% to 90% sensitivity and about 81% specificity, and in testing the same model reached 80%/75%. During validation, the model predicted progression to ophthalmopathy a median of around 7 months ahead of onset, with roughly 65% sensitivity and less than 85% specificity. TCR V-J signatures able to tell the groups apart were searched for in a discovery cohort of 90 to 100 patients, of whom 43 had Graves' ophthalmopathy and around 58 had stable Graves' hyperthyroidism. Whether ophthalmopathy could be predicted prospectively was tested in an independent validation cohort made up of 18 to 20 hyperthyroidism patients plus 17 patients who later progressed to ophthalmopathy. The approximately 100 discovery patients were divided at random into training and test sets in a 7:3 ratio. Thyroid tissue and blood T-cell repertoires from about six Graves' hyperthyroidism patients were also compared in the study. Following sampling, methimazole starting at 30 mg daily was given to hyperthyroidism patients, and high-dose intravenous methylprednisolone was given to ophthalmopathy patients. Libraries were constructed in a second round of multiplex PCR, after which size selection and purification were performed. The libraries were sequenced on an Illumina HiSeq2000 using paired-end 100 bp reads. SOAPnuke was used to process the raw data, throwing out any read that contained adapters or uncalled bases, had a mean Phred below 15, or lacked an exact constant-primer or identifier match. COPE v1.2.5 was used to merge the high-quality paired reads, and each unique nucleotide sequence was defined as a clonotype. MiTCR v1.1 was used to align clonotypes to the IMGT TRBV, TRBD and TRBJ reference segments. Analysis was restricted to V-J combinations with a frequency above 0.0001, which covered about 99% of repertoires. A TCS score was defined as the ratio of F50 (clonal expansion) to E x V (chaos), with BLOSUM62-based TCRdist applied between CDR3 peptides within each V-J. Welch's t-statistics and random forest reduced 500 to 550 V-J features to around 14, which were used in a naive Bayes classifier (R e1071). No statistical method was used to fix the sample size in advance, and group allocation was not hidden from the investigators. According to the paper, TCR Vbeta CDR3 sequencing was carried out on approximately 140 peripheral blood samples, which came from under 50 ophthalmopathy, around 74 hyperthyroidism and around 17 progressor patients.

The clonotype comes from a woman under 30 with Graves disease. Donor details come from another sample of the same person, matched by shared clones. The chain was built from TRBV7-2 and TRBJ2-1; matching of 5 bases hints at TRBD1 as the D gene. The sequences come from peripheral blood mononuclear cells (PBMCs), collected at new diagnosis, from a patient treated with antithyroid drugs. CDR3 protein: CASSLPADIPQYNEQFF. The DNA sequence is given as TGTGCCAGCAGCTTACCGGCGGACATACCCCAATACAATGAGCAGTTCTTC.